The next 24 T cell receptor beta chains were all read from a single sample in a study of T-cell memory formation after mild COVID-19 (dated by TCRdb to the early 2020s). Libraries were constructed by 5' RACE. TCRdb lists the instrument as Illumina NovaSeq 6000. The public reads were reanalyzed by TCRdb: fastp trimming at Q25, MiXCR alignment, in-frame beta chains only. Rows with a matching CDR3 protein are joined into one entry that keeps the most common DNA and genes. The sample table contains hundreds of thousands of distinct CDR3 sequences; only one count was recorded for around 17% of them. The top ten clones comprise about 11% of the sample. The specimen sequenced was PBMCs or a T cell subset sorted from them (not recorded which). These receptors originate from an adult woman who had mild COVID-19 (a few samples of this study predate the infection). The sample titles of this study are shuffled in the database, so cell type and time point are left out; the donor was told from shared clones.

In its sample, this clonotype was seen a few times. The chain couples TRBV7-3 to TRBJ1-2, with D tentatively TRBD1 (6 bases). CDR1 is SGHTA and CDR2 is FQGTGA in the germline V gene. With 6 bases removed from V and 2 bases from J, the gap between germline ends came to 10 bases. The CDR3 extends over 13 amino acids. The CDR3 region is CASSRGANYGYTF. CDR3 DNA sequence: TGTGCCAGCAGTCGGGGGGCGAACTATGGCTACACCTTC.

The J gene is TRBJ1-3, the V gene TRBV14; D is undetermined. Germline V CDR1 and CDR2: SGHDN, FVKESK. The V end was cut by 3 bases, the J end by 0 bases, with 9 bases between. The CDR3 runs 15 residues. The CDR3 region is CASSHARNSGNTIYF. The CDR3 DNA reads TGTGCCAGCAGCCACGCCAGGAACTCTGGAAACACCATATATTTT. The full variable domain, its missing parts supplied by reference TRBV14 and TRBJ1-3, is EAGVTQFPSHSVIEKGQTVTLRCDPISGHDNLYWYRRVMGKEIKFLLHFVKESKQDESGMPNNRFLAERTGGTYSTLKVQPAELEDSGVYFCASSHARNSGNTIYFGEGSWLTVV.

The genes are TRBV18 and TRBJ2-1; 9 bases are shared with TRBD2. Trimming cost V 5 bases and J 6 bases; bases outside gene matches: 8. The CDR3 spans 15 residues. Germline CDR1 is KGHSH and CDR2 is LQKENI. The CDR3 DNA reads TGTGCCAGCTCAACCAGTAGCGGGAGCTTCAATGAGCAGTTCTTC. Protein: CASSTSSGSFNEQFF.

In its sample, this clonotype was seen many times. The V gene is TRBV20-1, the J gene TRBJ2-7; 9 nucleotides line up with TRBD1. The V and J ends lost 6 bases and 2 bases, in that order; junction bases with no gene match: 11. The germline gives CDR1 DFQATT, CDR2 SNEGSKA (reference sequence). CDR3 length: 15 residues. The CDR3 DNA sequence: TGCAGTGCCCAACCCATAGACAGGGGGGCCTACGAGCAGTACTTC. Its protein product is CSAQPIDRGAYEQYF.

The chain couples TRBV30 to TRBJ1-1; D is undetermined. The CDR3 totals 13 residues. Germline values: CDR1 GTSNPN, CDR2 SVGIG (reference sequence). Trimming pared 2 bases from V and 7 bases from J, leaving 14 bases between. In DNA form, the CDR3 reads TGTGCCTGGAGTTTAGCCGGTGTAGGTGAAGCTTTCTTT. Its protein product is CAWSLAGVGEAFF.

This clonotype has a handful of counts. The chain uses TRBV15 and TRBJ2-5; 9 bases are shared with TRBD1. V lost 0 bases and J lost 4; bases outside the gene matches: 3. This CDR3 contains 15 residues. From germline, CDR1 is LNHNV and CDR2 YYDKDF (reference sequence). The CDR3, as DNA: TGTGCCACCAGCAGAGATGGGACAGGGAGAGAGACCCAGTACTTC. Protein product: CATSRDGTGRETQYF.

This clonotype occurred a few times. The CDR3 sequence: CASSRLGHTNTGELFF. Here the CDR3 DNA reads TGTGCCAGCAGCCGGCTGGGACATACGAACACCGGGGAGCTGTTTTTT. The V and J genes are TRBV14 and TRBJ2-2, with D perhaps matching TRBD1 (6 bases). V lost 4 bases, J lost 0 bases, and 12 bases lay in between. In germline, CDR1 is SGHDN, CDR2 FVKESK. There are 16 residues in the CDR3.

The chain joins TRBV6-5 to TRBJ2-7; 12 nucleotides line up with TRBD1. J was trimmed by 2 bases and V by 0 bases; bases with no gene match: 11. The CDR3 spans 19 residues. Germline loops: CDR1 MNHEY, CDR2 SVGAGI. The CDR3 sequence: CASSYSGTGGKAFTYEQYF. CDR3 nucleotides: TGTGCCAGCAGTTACTCCGGGACAGGGGGCAAGGCCTTCACCTACGAGCAGTACTTC.

This clonotype turned up a few times. The CDR3 coding sequence is TGTGCCAGCAGCACCAGGGAAGACACTGAAGCTTTCTTT. It codes for CASSTREDTEAFF. V usage is TRBV2 and J usage is TRBJ1-1; D is perhaps TRBD1 (5 bases). From germline, CDR1 is SNHLY and CDR2 FYNNEI. The length of the CDR3 is 13 residues. The germline V and J ends were trimmed by 6 bases and 3 bases, with 11 bases remaining between them.

In DNA form, the CDR3 reads TGTGCCAGCAGCCCCCTTCTCTATCTAGAGACCCAGTACTTC. Protein product: CASSPLLYLETQYF. This chain uses TRBV7-9 with TRBJ2-5; D gene unclear. Germline V gene sequence: CDR1 SEHNR, CDR2 FQNEAQ (reference sequence). The CDR3 runs to 14 residues. V dropped 5 bases and J dropped 4 bases, with 14 bases sitting between them. The full variable domain, completed using reference TRBV7-9 and TRBJ2-5, is DTGVSQNPRHKITKRGQNVTFRCDPISEHNRLYWYRQTLGQGPEFLTYFQNEAQLEKSRLLSDRFSAERPKGSFSTLEIQRTEQGDSAMYLCASSPLLYLETQYFGPGTRLLVL.

This clonotype appeared many times. The chain recombines TRBV29-1 with TRBJ2-7; tentative D call: TRBD2 (5 bases). The V end lost 3 bases, the J end lost 1 base, and 10 bases lay between the germline ends. This CDR3 comprises 13 residues. The germline CDR1 and CDR2 sequences are SQVTM and ANQGSEA. For the CDR3, the DNA is TGCAGCGTTGAGTCCCGGGAATCCTACGAGCAGTACTTC. Protein sequence: CSVESRESYEQYF.

The chain employs TRBV5-1 and TRBJ2-7; D possibly corresponds to TRBD2 (6 bases). This CDR3 contains 15 residues. Germline V gives CDR1 SGHRS, CDR2 YFSETQ. V was trimmed by 2 bases and J by 0 bases, leaving 12 bases between them. The CDR3 region is CASSLWDGSSYEQYF. The CDR3, as DNA: TGCGCCAGCAGCTTATGGGACGGGAGCTCCTACGAGCAGTACTTC.

This clonotype was seen a few times. The chain carries TRBV9 and TRBJ2-3; D is perhaps TRBD2 (5 bases). Germline V CDR1 and CDR2: SGDLS, YYNGEE. Trimming left V 0 bases short and J 5 bases short, with 10 bases between. This CDR3 has 14 residues. CDR3 in amino acids: CASSVGGPIDTQYF. Here the CDR3 DNA reads TGTGCCAGCAGCGTAGGCGGGCCGATAGATACGCAGTATTTT.

This clonotype was found a few times. This sequence joins TRBV29-1 and TRBJ2-1; D is uncertain. Germline CDR1 reads SQVTM; CDR2 reads ANQGSEA. Deletions cut 4 bases from V and 10 bases from J, with 8 bases between. The CDR3 consists of 10 residues. CDR3 sequence: CSVGVREQFF. DNA for the CDR3: TGCAGCGTTGGAGTGCGAGAGCAGTTCTTC.

This clonotype has just one count. The rearrangement uses TRBV24-1 and TRBJ1-2; 7 bases map to TRBD1. V dropped 10 bases and J dropped 8; count of bases not matched to a gene: 15. Germline V gene data show CDR1 as KGHDR and CDR2 as SFDVKD. The CDR3 contains 14 residues. CDR3 sequence: CATLPKTGLGGYTF. The CDR3 region has the DNA TGTGCCACGTTACCGAAGACAGGGCTGGGCGGCTACACCTTC.

This clonotype was seen more than once but under ten times. The chain couples TRBV5-4 to TRBJ2-1; 14 nucleotides match TRBD2. Germline trimming cut 4 bases from V and 10 bases from J; bases unmatched to any gene: 10. Germline V lookup: CDR1 SGHNT, CDR2 YYREEE (reference sequence). CDR3 length: 16 residues. This CDR3 reads CASSVGWTSGRPEQFF. CDR3 DNA sequence: TGTGCCAGCAGCGTTGGATGGACTAGCGGGAGGCCCGAGCAGTTCTTC.

The table lists this clonotype with many counts. The rearrangement links TRBV30 to TRBJ2-7; TRBD1 might be the D (6 bases). This CDR3 has 13 residues. V dropped 6 bases and J dropped 2 bases, with 14 bases sitting between them. Germline V gives CDR1 GTSNPN, CDR2 SVGIG (reference sequence). The CDR3 region is CACGMDRPYEQYF. DNA for the CDR3: TGTGCCTGCGGGATGGACAGACCCTACGAGCAGTACTTC.

The rearrangement joins TRBV12-3 or TRBV12-4 to TRBJ2-2; TRBD2 aligns across 7 bases. The CDR3 spans 17 residues. The ends lost 1 base at V and 1 base at J; junction bases unmatched: 6. As DNA, the CDR3 is TGTGCCAGCAGTTTAGTGGGCGGGAGATGGAACACCGGGGAGCTGTTTTTT. This sequence encodes CASSLVGGRWNTGELFF.

The sample holds a few counts of this clonotype. The chain joins TRBV12-3 or TRBV12-4 to TRBJ1-5; D remains ambiguous. CDR3 length: 12 residues. The V gene lost 8 bases and the J gene lost 5 bases, with 10 bases spanning the gap. The CDR3 DNA reads TGTGCCAGCGGAGACCCCTATCAGCCCCAGCATTTT. Protein product: CASGDPYQPQHF.

The chain carries TRBV10-3 and TRBJ2-7; possibly TRBD1 for D (5 bases). Per the germline V gene, CDR1 is ENHRY and CDR2 is SYGVKD. The CDR3 has 15 residues. Trimming took off 4 bases at V and 5 bases at J, with 18 bases between the two ends. The CDR3 protein is CAISAGHGDWDEQYF. The CDR3 DNA is TGTGCCATCAGTGCTGGACATGGGGATTGGGACGAGCAGTACTTC.

This sequence joins TRBV20-1 and TRBJ2-3, with D tentatively TRBD1 or TRBD2 (5 bases each). Germline V gene lookup returns CDR1 DFQATT and CDR2 SNEGSKA (reference sequence). This CDR3 contains 14 residues. With 3 bases removed from V and 0 bases from J, the gap between germline ends came to 10 bases. In nucleotides, the CDR3 is TGCAGTGCTAGCTGGGACCGGAGCACAGATACGCAGTATTTT. Translated: CSASWDRSTDTQYF.

This clonotype has more than one count but fewer than ten. The chain is built from TRBV5-1 and TRBJ2-7, with 7 bases aligning to TRBD1. V was clipped by 3 bases and J by 0 bases; unmatched bases: 6. Germline V gives CDR1 SGHRS, CDR2 YFSETQ. This CDR3 contains 15 residues. The DNA for the CDR3 is TGCGCCAGCAGCTCACAGGGACAGCCCTCCTACGAGCAGTACTTC. Its translation: CASSSQGQPSYEQYF.

The chain combines TRBV24-1 with TRBJ2-3; D not certain. V lost 1 base and J lost 3, with 16 bases in between. CDR1 and CDR2 (germline): KGHDR, SFDVKD. The CDR3 length is 17 residues. The CDR3 loop reads CATSDLSESRKTDTQYF. CDR3 DNA sequence: TGTGCCACCAGTGATTTAAGTGAGTCTAGGAAGACAGATACGCAGTATTTT.

The chain couples TRBV4-3 to TRBJ2-3; 12 nucleotides match TRBD2. The germline CDR1 and CDR2 sequences are LGHNA and YSLEER. The trim removed 4 bases at V and 5 bases at J, leaving 13 bases unmatched. The CDR3 contains 18 residues. CDR3 residues: CASSLESSGRASLDTQYF. The DNA for the CDR3 is TGCGCCAGCAGCCTCGAATCTAGCGGGAGGGCCTCTTTAGATACGCAGTATTTT.